These 3 T cell receptor beta chains were sequenced from one sample in a study of blood T cell repertoires in COVID-19. The data were produced by immunoSEQ multiplex PCR, yet TCRdb's version contains in-frame clones alone and is incomplete. The sample yields about 300,000 clones, roughly 90% seen once. Input material: PBMCs or T cells enriched from blood (not recorded which). The source of these receptors is a man aged 55-75 years who had recovered from COVID-19.

This sequence joins TRBV5-1 and TRBJ1-1; 8 nucleotides align to TRBD1. The CDR3 totals 15 residues. From germline, CDR1 is SGHRS and CDR2 YFSETQ. J gave up 6 bases and V 1 base, and 8 bases lay outside the gene matches. The DNA of the CDR3 is TGCGCCAGCAGCTTGCAACAGGGGGTGTTGGCTGAAGCTTTCTTT. This translates into CASSLQQGVLAEAFF. Filled out from reference TRBV5-1 and TRBJ1-1, the complete variable domain reads KAGVTQTPRYLIKTRGQQVTLSCSPISGHRSVSWYQQTPGQGLQFLFEYFSETQRNKGNFPGRFSGRQFSNSRSEMNVSTLELGDSALYLCASSLQQGVLAEAFFGQGTRLTVV.

The chain employs TRBV24-1 and TRBJ2-2, with D perhaps matching TRBD2 (6 bases). The V end was cut by 2 bases, the J end by 3 bases, with 9 bases between. This CDR3 has 15 amino acids. From germline, CDR1 is KGHDR and CDR2 SFDVKD. CDR3 region: CATSDWSGDTGELFF. In DNA form, the CDR3 reads TGTGCCACCAGTGATTGGTCGGGGGACACCGGGGAGCTGTTTTTT.

The chain recombines TRBV7-2 with TRBJ2-1; TRBD1 matches at 12 bases. The CDR3 contains 15 residues. In germline, CDR1 is SGHTA, CDR2 FQGNSA. With V trimmed by 3 bases and J by 6 bases, 3 bases remained unmatched. For the CDR3, the DNA is TGTGCCAGCAGCTTCCGGGACAGGGGGCTCAATGAGCAGTTCTTC. Translating it yields CASSFRDRGLNEQFF. The whole variable domain, remainder taken from reference TRBV7-2 and TRBJ2-1, is GAGVSQSPSNKVTEKGKDVELRCDPISGHTALYWYRQSLGQGLEFLIYFQGNSAPDKSGLPSDRFSAERTGGSVSTLTIQRTQQEDSAVYLCASSFRDRGLNEQFFGPGTRLTVL.